This T cell receptor beta chain emerged from a study of beta chain features in type 1 diabetes. Background on the study: Similarity in age, gender and cell yields was seen between patients and healthy donors. Study outcomes and limitations: In type 1 diabetes patients, VDJ junctions had fewer insertions; deletions at these junctions were more frequent.

The CDR3 sequence is 12 residues long. V lost 10 bases to trimming and J lost 1 base, with 10 bases between them. In germline, CDR1 is ENHRY, CDR2 SYGVKD. Reverse transcription of all isolated RNA meant that expressed TCRB transcripts were sequenced. Generated by immunoSEQ multiplex PCR, the TCRdb table keeps only in-frame clones and is missing some. The sample includes 450,000 or so clones, about 10% of them seen just once. Researchers reported sorting CD4+ naive, central memory, regulatory and stem cell-like memory cells via CD45RO/CCR7/CD25/CD127/CD95/CD27. Post-sort purity exceeded 98% for all sorted populations. With regard to this clone: Its antigen remains unidentified.

Material: naive CD4+ T cells from blood. The chain links TRBV10-3 to TRBJ1-1, with D hard to call. The clonotype comes from a young woman in good health. CDR3 nucleotides: TGTGCCACCAAGGTGGCGAACACTGAAGCTTTCTTT. Amino acids: CATKVANTEAFF.